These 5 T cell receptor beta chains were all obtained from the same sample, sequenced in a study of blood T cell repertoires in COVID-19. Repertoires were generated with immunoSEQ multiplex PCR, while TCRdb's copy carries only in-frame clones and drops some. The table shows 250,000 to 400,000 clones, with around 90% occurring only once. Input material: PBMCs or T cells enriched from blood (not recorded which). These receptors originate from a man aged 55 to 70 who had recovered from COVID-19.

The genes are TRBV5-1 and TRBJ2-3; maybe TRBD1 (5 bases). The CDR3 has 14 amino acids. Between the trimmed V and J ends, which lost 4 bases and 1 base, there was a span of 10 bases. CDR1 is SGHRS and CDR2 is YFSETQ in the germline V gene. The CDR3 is CASSRTTGTDTQYF. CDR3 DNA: TGCGCCAGCAGCCGGACAACAGGCACAGATACGCAGTATTTT.

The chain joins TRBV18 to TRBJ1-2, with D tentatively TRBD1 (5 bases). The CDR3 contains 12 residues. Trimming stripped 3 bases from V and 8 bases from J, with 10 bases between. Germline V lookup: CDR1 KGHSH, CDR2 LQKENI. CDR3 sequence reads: CASSPDRGGYTF. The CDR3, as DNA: TGTGCCAGCTCACCTGACAGAGGAGGCTACACCTTC.

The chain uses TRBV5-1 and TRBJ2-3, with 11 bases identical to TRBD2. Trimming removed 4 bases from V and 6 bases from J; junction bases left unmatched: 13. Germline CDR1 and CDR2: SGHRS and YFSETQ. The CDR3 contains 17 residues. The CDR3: CASSRGAVAGGQDTQYF. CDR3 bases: TGCGCCAGCAGCCGAGGGGCGGTAGCGGGAGGGCAGGATACGCAGTATTTT.

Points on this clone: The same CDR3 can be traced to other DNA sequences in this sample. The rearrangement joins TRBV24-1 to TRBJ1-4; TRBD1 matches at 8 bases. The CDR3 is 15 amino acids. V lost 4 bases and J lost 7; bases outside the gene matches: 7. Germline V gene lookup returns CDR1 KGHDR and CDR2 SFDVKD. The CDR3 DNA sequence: TGTGCCACCAGTGACTCTAGGACAGGGTCTGAAAAACTGTTTTTT. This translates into CATSDSRTGSEKLFF.

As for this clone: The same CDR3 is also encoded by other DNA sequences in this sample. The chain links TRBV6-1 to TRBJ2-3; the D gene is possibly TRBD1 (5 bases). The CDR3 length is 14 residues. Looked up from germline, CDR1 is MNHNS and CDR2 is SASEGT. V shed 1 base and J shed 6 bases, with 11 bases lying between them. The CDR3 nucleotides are TGTGCCAGCAGTGAAGTTGGCAGGGCGGATACGCAGTATTTT. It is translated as CASSEVGRADTQYF.